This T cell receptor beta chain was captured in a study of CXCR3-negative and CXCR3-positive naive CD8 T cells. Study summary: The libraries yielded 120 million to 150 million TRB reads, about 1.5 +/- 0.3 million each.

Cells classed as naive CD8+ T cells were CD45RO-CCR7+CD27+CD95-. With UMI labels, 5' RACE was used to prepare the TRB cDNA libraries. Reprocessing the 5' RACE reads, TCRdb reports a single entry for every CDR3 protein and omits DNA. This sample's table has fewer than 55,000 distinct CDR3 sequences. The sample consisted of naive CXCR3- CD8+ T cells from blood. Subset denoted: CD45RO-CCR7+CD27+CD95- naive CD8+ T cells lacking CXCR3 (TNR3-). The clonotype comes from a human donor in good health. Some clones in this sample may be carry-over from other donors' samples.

The CDR3: CASRMGGTGELFF. V gene TRBV12-3 or TRBV12-4 combines with J gene TRBJ2-2; TCRdb's assignment of TRBD1 cannot be checked, as there is no DNA. The CDR3 runs 13 residues.